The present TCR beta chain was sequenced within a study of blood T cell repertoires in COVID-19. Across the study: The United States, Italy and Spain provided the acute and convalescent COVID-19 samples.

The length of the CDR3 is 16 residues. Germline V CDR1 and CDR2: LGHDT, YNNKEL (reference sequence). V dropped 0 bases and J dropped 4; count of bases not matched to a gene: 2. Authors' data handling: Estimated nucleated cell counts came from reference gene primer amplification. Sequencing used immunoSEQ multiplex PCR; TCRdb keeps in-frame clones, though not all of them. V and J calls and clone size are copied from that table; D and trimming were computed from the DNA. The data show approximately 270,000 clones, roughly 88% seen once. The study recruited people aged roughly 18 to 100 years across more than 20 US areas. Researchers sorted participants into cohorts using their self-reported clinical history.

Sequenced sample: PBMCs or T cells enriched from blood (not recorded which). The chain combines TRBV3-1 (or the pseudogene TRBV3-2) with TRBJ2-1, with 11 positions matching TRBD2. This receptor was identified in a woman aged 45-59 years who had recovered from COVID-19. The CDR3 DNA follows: TGTGCCAGCAGCCAAGAGCGACTAGCGGGGTACAATGAGCAGTTCTTC. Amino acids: CASSQERLAGYNEQFF.